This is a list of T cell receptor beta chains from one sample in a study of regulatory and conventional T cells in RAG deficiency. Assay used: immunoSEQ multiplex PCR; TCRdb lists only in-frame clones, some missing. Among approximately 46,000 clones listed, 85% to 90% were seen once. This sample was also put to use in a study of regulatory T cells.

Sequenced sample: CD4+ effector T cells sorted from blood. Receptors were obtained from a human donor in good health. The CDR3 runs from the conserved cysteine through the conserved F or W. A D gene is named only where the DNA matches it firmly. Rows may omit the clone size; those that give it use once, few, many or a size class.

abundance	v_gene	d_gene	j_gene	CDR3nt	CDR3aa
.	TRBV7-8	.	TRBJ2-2	TGTGCCAGCAGCTTAGATGCAGCTGCGAACACCGGGGAGCTGTTTTTT	CASSLDAAANTGELFF
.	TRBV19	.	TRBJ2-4	TGTGCCAGTAGTACCCCACTGATAGCCAAAAACATTCAGTACTTC	CASSTPLIAKNIQYF
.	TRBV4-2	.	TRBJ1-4	TGTGCCAGCAGCCAAGATCGGGGACGGTCTAATGAAAAACTGTTTTTT	CASSQDRGRSNEKLFF
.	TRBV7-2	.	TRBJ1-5	TGTGCCAGCAGCTTAGCGACAGGTAGCAATCAGCCCCAGCATTTT	CASSLATGSNQPQHF
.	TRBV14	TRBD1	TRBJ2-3	TGTGCCAGCAGCCAACCCAGGGGGAAGAGGACAGATACGCAGTATTTT	CASSQPRGKRTDTQYF
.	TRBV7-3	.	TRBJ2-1	TGTGCCAGCAGCTTAGTAGCGGTAGGTGAGCAGTTCTTC	CASSLVAVGEQFF
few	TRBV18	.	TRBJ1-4	TGTGCCAGCTCAGCAGAAACAACTAATGAAAAACTGTTTTTT	CASSAETTNEKLFF
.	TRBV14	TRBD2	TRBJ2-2	TGTGCCAGCAGCCAAGATGTTGGCGGGAGGAACACCGGGGAGCTGTTTTTT	CASSQDVGGRNTGELFF
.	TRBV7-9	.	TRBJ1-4	TGTGCCAGCAGCCGGGGGTCGGGGACTGTTGAAAAACTGTTTTTT	CASSRGSGTVEKLFF
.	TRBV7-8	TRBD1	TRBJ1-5	TGTGCCAGCAGCACTACAGGGGGGAATCAGCCCCAGCATTTT	CASSTTGGNQPQHF